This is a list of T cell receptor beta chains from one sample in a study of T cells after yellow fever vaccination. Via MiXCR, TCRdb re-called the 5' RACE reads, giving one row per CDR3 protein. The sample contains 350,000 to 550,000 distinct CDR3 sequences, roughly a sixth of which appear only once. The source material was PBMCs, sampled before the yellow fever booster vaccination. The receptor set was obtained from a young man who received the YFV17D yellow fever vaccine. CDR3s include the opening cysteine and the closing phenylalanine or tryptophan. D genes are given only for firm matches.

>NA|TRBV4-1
CASRWIGGGLNYGYTF
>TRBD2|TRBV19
CASSIRRGGLDTQYF
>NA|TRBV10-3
CAISRDGAREQYF
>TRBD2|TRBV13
CASSLTTHGLANEQFF
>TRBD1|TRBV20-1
CSAKFQGAITNEKLFF
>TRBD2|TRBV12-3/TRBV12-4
CASSFSSGGAVDEQFF
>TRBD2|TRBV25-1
CASGWGASGRDTQYF
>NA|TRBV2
CASTGGNIQYF
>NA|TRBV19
CASNQEVRNQPQHF
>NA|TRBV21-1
CAKDRTSGGLNTGELFF
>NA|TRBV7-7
CASSLVPPTSYNEQFF
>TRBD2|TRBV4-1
CASSRLAGGPDTQYF
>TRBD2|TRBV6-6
CASSWGLAYEQYF
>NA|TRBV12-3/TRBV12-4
CASSSSGYEQFF
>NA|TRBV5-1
CASSARDASYGYTF
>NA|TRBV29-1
CSAYRRGSYEQYF
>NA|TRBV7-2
CASSTISYNSPLHF
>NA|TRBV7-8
CASSPQGGYYGYTF
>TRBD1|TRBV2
CATAGTGSYGYTF
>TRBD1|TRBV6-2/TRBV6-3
CATWDRNVRKSTDTQYF
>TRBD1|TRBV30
CAWAGQGTSGANVLTF
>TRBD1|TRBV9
CASSGTTGVTDTQYF
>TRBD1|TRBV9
CASSVAPGTGARSQYF
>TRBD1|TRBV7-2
CASSSGTGGNQPQHF